This T cell receptor (beta chain) was sequenced during a study of tumor-infiltrating lymphocytes in glioblastoma multiforme. Note on this clonotype: Antigen: not known. A much larger clone differs by one base, so this may be a read error.

Findings and caveats of the study: T cells were not sorted into functional subsets.

Three nested ARM-PCR rounds with V-beta and C-beta primers built TCRB libraries. A single record per CDR3 protein comes from TCRdb applying MiXCR to the multiplex PCR reads. The data hold about 8,400 distinct CDR3 sequences, with around 80% observed a single time. Material: brain tumor tissue. The TCR originated in a male donor with glioblastoma.

This CDR3 is CASGLEAIDTGELFF. The DNA of the CDR3 is TGCGCCAGCGGCTTGGAGGCCATAGACACCGGGGAGCTGTTTTTT. This chain links TRBV5-1 with TRBJ2-2, with D possibly being TRBD2 (5 bases). Germline CDR1 is SGHRS and CDR2 is YFSETQ. The CDR3 loop spans 15 amino acids.